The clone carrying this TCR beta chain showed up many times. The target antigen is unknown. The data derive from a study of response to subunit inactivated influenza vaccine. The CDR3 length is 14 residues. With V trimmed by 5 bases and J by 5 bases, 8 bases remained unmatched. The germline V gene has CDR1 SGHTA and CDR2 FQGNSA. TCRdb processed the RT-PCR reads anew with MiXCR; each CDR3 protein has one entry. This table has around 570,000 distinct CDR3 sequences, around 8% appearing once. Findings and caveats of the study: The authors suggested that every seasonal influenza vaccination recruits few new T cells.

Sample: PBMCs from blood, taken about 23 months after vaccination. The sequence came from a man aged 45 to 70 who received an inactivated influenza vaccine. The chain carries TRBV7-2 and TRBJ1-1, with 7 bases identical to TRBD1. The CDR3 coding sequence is TGTGCCAGCAGCCCCCAGGGGGGCAGGACTGAAGCTTTCTTT. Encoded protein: CASSPQGGRTEAFF. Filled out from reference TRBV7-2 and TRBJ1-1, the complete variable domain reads GAGVSQSPSNKVTEKGKDVELRCDPISGHTALYWYRQSLGQGLEFLIYFQGNSAPDKSGLPSDRFSAERTGGSVSTLTIQRTQQEDSAVYLCASSPQGGRTEAFFGQGTRLTVV.